Included here is one T cell receptor beta chain sequence, with context. This sample was taken from a study of cytomegalovirus exposure and HLA in healthy donors. V lost 3 bases to trimming and J lost 5 bases, with 11 bases between them. Germline assignment: CDR1 MNHEY and CDR2 SMNVEV (reference sequence). The CDR3 totals 14 residues. Primers included in the PCR were 60 Vbeta and 13 Jbeta primers. Only in-frame clones appear in the TCRdb table, and some are missing; sequencing was by immunoSEQ multiplex PCR. The sample lists 90,000 to 140,000 clones, 77% occurring once. The sequence was obtained from a woman in her thirties or forties in good health and CMV-seropositive. This sequence joins TRBV27 and TRBJ2-1; D might be TRBD2 (5 bases). Sequencing input: PBMCs. The CDR3 region is CASSLRGSDNEQFF. CDR3 coding DNA: TGTGCCAGCAGTTTGCGTGGGAGCGACAATGAGCAGTTCTTC.